This TCR beta chain was obtained from a study of T cells after yellow fever vaccination. This clonotype was observed a handful of times. MiXCR, applied by TCRdb to the 5' RACE reads, yields one record per CDR3 protein. The data contain 150,000 to 200,000 distinct CDR3 sequences, almost 7% of them seen just once; the ten biggest clones take up 2.5%. Germline trimming cut 3 bases from V and 10 bases from J; bases unmatched to any gene: 9. Germline V gene lookup returns CDR1 MDHEN and CDR2 SYDVKM. The CDR3 covers 15 residues. The sequences come from CD4+ T cells sorted from PBMCs, collected 5 days after the first yellow fever vaccination. V and J are TRBV28 and TRBJ2-1; 10 bases agree with TRBD1. This receptor was taken from a man aged 18 to 30 who received the YFV17D yellow fever vaccine. The CDR3 region has the DNA TGTGCCAGCAGTTTGACTCCCGGGACAGGGGACGAGCAGTTCTTC. Translated: CASSLTPGTGDEQFF.